The rows below give T cell receptor beta chains drawn from one sample of a study of blood T cell repertoires in COVID-19. The repertoire was sequenced with immunoSEQ multiplex PCR; TCRdb's copy has only in-frame clones and lacks some. The sample holds about 88,000 clones, more than 90% seen once. The sequenced sample consisted of peripheral blood. The receptors derive from a man aged 55-75 years with acute or convalescent COVID-19. The CDR3 runs from the conserved cysteine through the conserved F or W. A D gene is named only where the DNA matches it firmly. Rows may omit the clone size; those that give it use once, few, many or a size class.

J: TRBJ2-2; size: -; D: TRBD1; V: TRBV4-2; CDR3: CASSQTGGWVGELFF; DNA: TGTGCCAGCAGCCAGACAGGGGGCTGGGTCGGGGAGCTGTTTTTT
J: TRBJ1-5; size: -; D: TRBD1; V: TRBV6-5; CDR3: CASRPDRGQGRPQHF; DNA: TGTGCCAGCAGACCGGACAGGGGACAAGGACGGCCCCAGCATTTT
J: TRBJ1-4; size: -; D: -; V: TRBV7-8; CDR3: CASSLGRGAREKLFF; DNA: TGTGCCAGCAGCTTAGGCCGGGGGGCAAGGGAAAAACTGTTTTTT
J: TRBJ2-1; size: -; D: TRBD2; V: TRBV19; CDR3: CASSPWAGGVEQFF; DNA: TGTGCCAGTAGCCCCTGGGCGGGAGGCGTTGAGCAGTTCTTC
J: TRBJ1-4; size: -; D: -; V: TRBV5-5; CDR3: CASSASPVATNEKLFF; DNA: TGTGCCAGCAGCGCGTCCCCGGTTGCAACTAATGAAAAACTGTTTTTT
J: TRBJ2-2; size: -; D: TRBD1; V: TRBV24-1; CDR3: CATSDPGTGSHTGELFF; DNA: TGTGCCACCAGTGATCCCGGGACAGGGAGTCACACCGGGGAGCTGTTTTTT
J: TRBJ2-3; size: -; D: -; V: TRBV28; CDR3: CASSPFDGGTDTQYF; DNA: TGTGCCAGCAGCCCATTTGATGGGGGGACAGATACGCAGTATTTT
J: TRBJ2-7; size: few; D: -; V: TRBV10-1; CDR3: CARSDFFPYEQYF; DNA: TGCGCCAGATCGGACTTCTTTCCCTACGAGCAGTACTTC
J: TRBJ1-1; size: -; D: TRBD1; V: TRBV19; CDR3: CASRTTGTENTEAFF; DNA: TGTGCCAGTAGAACGACCGGGACAGAGAACACTGAAGCTTTCTTT
J: TRBJ2-7; size: -; D: TRBD1; V: TRBV9; CDR3: CASSAGTGDPYEQYF; DNA: TGTGCCAGCAGCGCCGGGACAGGGGATCCCTACGAGCAGTACTTC
J: TRBJ1-5; size: once; D: TRBD1; V: TRBV16; CDR3: CASRRITGGLQPQHF; DNA: TGTGCCAGCAGGCGGATAACAGGGGGCTTGCAGCCCCAGCATTTT
J: TRBJ2-3; size: once; D: -; V: TRBV6-1; CDR3: CASSEAWQGADTQYF; DNA: TGTGCCAGCAGTGAAGCGTGGCAGGGTGCAGATACGCAGTATTTT
J: TRBJ1-1; size: -; D: TRBD1; V: TRBV4-3; CDR3: CASSFGTGGAEAFF; DNA: TGCGCCAGCAGCTTCGGGACAGGGGGGGCTGAAGCTTTCTTT
J: TRBJ2-7; size: -; D: -; V: TRBV12-1; CDR3: CASSPKAGGSCEQYF; DNA: TGTGCCAGCAGCCCTAAGGCAGGCGGGAGTTGCGAGCAGTACTTC
J: TRBJ2-5; size: -; D: TRBD2; V: TRBV6-5; CDR3: CASRSPGLAEETQYF; DNA: TGTGCCAGCAGATCGCCGGGACTAGCGGAAGAGACCCAGTACTTC
J: TRBJ2-3; size: -; D: TRBD2; V: TRBV27; CDR3: CASSLGTSGKDTQYF; DNA: TGTGCCAGCAGTTTGGGGACTAGCGGCAAAGATACGCAGTATTTT
J: TRBJ2-7; size: -; D: TRBD2; V: TRBV14; CDR3: CASSPSGSLSYEQYF; DNA: TGTGCCAGCAGCCCTAGCGGGAGTCTTTCCTACGAGCAGTACTTC
J: TRBJ2-1; size: -; D: TRBD2; V: TRBV5-4; CDR3: CASSFQRESYNEQFF; DNA: TGTGCCAGCAGCTTCCAGCGGGAGAGCTACAATGAGCAGTTCTTC
J: TRBJ2-3; size: -; D: TRBD2; V: TRBV27; CDR3: CASSLTSGRSTDTQYF; DNA: TGTGCCAGCAGTTTAACTAGCGGGAGGAGCACAGATACGCAGTATTTT
J: TRBJ2-3; size: -; D: -; V: TRBV4-2; CDR3: CASSQGARRGTDTQYF; DNA: TGTGCCAGCAGCCAAGGGGCTCGTCGAGGGACAGATACGCAGTATTTT
J: TRBJ2-7; size: -; D: -; V: TRBV4-1; CDR3: CASSQDSITDEQYF; DNA: TGCGCCAGCAGCCAAGATAGCATTACGGACGAGCAGTACTTC
J: TRBJ2-1; size: -; D: -; V: TRBV2; CDR3: CASAFLGNEQFF; DNA: TGTGCCAGCGCGTTTCTCGGGAATGAGCAGTTCTTC
J: TRBJ1-6; size: -; D: -; V: TRBV21-1; CDR3: CASSPAGQPNSPLHF; DNA: TGTGCCAGCAGTCCGGCAGGGCAGCCGAATTCACCCCTCCACTTT
J: TRBJ2-1; size: -; D: TRBD2; V: TRBV28; CDR3: CASTLAGETYNEQFF; DNA: TGTGCCAGCACGTTAGCGGGAGAGACCTACAATGAGCAGTTCTTC
J: TRBJ2-5; size: -; D: TRBD1; V: TRBV5-1; CDR3: CASRGTGGQETQYF; DNA: TGCGCCAGCAGGGGGACAGGGGGCCAAGAGACCCAGTACTTC
J: TRBJ1-2; size: -; D: -; V: TRBV21-1; CDR3: CASSKDRGLFYTF; DNA: TGTGCCAGCAGCAAAGACAGGGGGCTTTTCTACACCTTC
J: TRBJ2-2; size: -; D: -; V: TRBV5-1; CDR3: CASSLDSLTNTGELFF; DNA: TGCGCCAGCAGCCTCGACAGTCTGACGAACACCGGGGAGCTGTTTTTT
J: TRBJ1-2; size: -; D: -; V: TRBV19; CDR3: CASSLGLEANYGYTF; DNA: TGTGCCAGTAGTCTCGGACTGGAAGCTAACTATGGCTACACCTTC
J: TRBJ1-2; size: -; D: -; V: TRBV24-1; CDR3: CATSDHRQAYGYTF; DNA: TGTGCCACCAGTGACCACCGACAGGCTTATGGCTACACCTTC
J: TRBJ1-5; size: -; D: TRBD1; V: TRBV6-5; CDR3: CASSSVQGSNQPQHF; DNA: TGTGCCAGCAGTTCCGTACAGGGGAGCAATCAGCCCCAGCATTTT
J: TRBJ2-3; size: -; D: TRBD2; V: TRBV4-3; CDR3: CASSQDWGGGPLTDTQYF; DNA: TGCGCCAGCAGCCAAGACTGGGGGGGAGGGCCCCTCACAGATACGCAGTATTTT
J: TRBJ2-7; size: -; D: TRBD1; V: TRBV6-5; CDR3: CASSNGQGPYEQYF; DNA: TGTGCCAGCAGCAACGGACAGGGCCCCTACGAGCAGTACTTC
J: TRBJ1-6; size: -; D: -; V: TRBV6-1; CDR3: CASSDGQSYNSPLHF; DNA: TGTGCCAGCAGTGATGGACAGAGCTATAATTCACCCCTCCACTTT
J: TRBJ2-1; size: -; D: TRBD2; V: TRBV10-3; CDR3: CAISESDGTSGSLYNEQFF; DNA: TGTGCCATCAGTGAGTCGGACGGGACTAGCGGGAGCCTATACAATGAGCAGTTCTTC
J: TRBJ2-1; size: -; D: TRBD1; V: TRBV4-2; CDR3: CASSQPTGGTNNEQFF; DNA: TGTGCCAGCAGCCAACCTACAGGGGGAACAAACAATGAGCAGTTCTTC
J: TRBJ2-7; size: -; D: TRBD1; V: TRBV15; CDR3: CATSRDLGTEYEQYF; DNA: TGTGCCACCAGCAGAGATCTCGGGACAGAATACGAGCAGTACTTC